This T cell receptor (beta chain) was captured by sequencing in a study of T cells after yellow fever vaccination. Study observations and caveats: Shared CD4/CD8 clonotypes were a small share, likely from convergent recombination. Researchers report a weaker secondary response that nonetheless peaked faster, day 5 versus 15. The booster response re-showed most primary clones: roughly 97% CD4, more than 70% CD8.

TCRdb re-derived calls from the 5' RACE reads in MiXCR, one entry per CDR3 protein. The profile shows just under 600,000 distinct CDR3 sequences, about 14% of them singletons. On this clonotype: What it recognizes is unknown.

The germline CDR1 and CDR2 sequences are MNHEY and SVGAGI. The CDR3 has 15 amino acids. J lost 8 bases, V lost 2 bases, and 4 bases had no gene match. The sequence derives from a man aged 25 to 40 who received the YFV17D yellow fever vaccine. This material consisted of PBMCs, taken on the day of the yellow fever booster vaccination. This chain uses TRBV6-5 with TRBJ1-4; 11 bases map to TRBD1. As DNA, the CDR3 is TGTGCCAGCAGTTACAGGACAGGGGGCAGCGAAAAACTGTTTTTT. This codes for CASSYRTGGSEKLFF.